This TCR beta chain was found in a study of T cell responses to AZD1222 COVID-19 vaccine. Investigators merged groups given second doses at roughly 4 or roughly 12 weeks. The method was immunoSEQ multiplex PCR; TCRdb's version includes in-frame clones alone and lacks a portion of them. This sample yields 100,000 to 130,000 clones, of which approximately 90% are seen a single time; around 4.9% belongs to the top ten. The study, taken as a whole, reports: In all cases, repertoires were sampled only after the peak T cell response. The donor group comprised mostly white British people and more females; the analysis possibly underestimated clonal diversity. Seropositive AZD1222 recipients at baseline numbered only five or six.

For this clone: The antigen is undetermined.

The CDR3 totals 17 residues. The sequence derives from an adult who received the AZD1222 COVID-19 vaccine. This chain joins TRBV21-1 and TRBJ1-1. TRBV21-1 constitutes a pseudogene. This material consisted of peripheral blood, taken 28 days after the second AZD1222 dose. This CDR3 reads CASRESTGGEVNTEAFF. CDR3 coding DNA: TGTGCCAGCAGGGAATCGACGGGAGGGGAGGTGAACACTGAAGCTTTCTTT.